The 19 T cell receptor beta chains below were found in one sample sequenced in a study of T cell changes during pregnancy in multiple sclerosis. Here immunoSEQ multiplex PCR was the method, and the copy in TCRdb shows in-frame clones only, minus some. The sample holds 76,000 or so clones; just over 90% are singletons and the top ten take approximately 0.75%. The sequencing here drew on peripheral blood, taken in the second trimester of pregnancy. The receptors shown here come from a female donor in good health, enrolled as a control in a pregnancy study.

This clone was recorded only once. This chain joins TRBV27 and TRBJ2-7; weak D call: TRBD1 (5 bases). There are 15 residues in the CDR3. Germline-derived CDR1 and CDR2 are MNHEY and SMNVEV (reference sequence). Trimming left V 3 bases short and J 4 bases short, with 16 bases between. The CDR3 here is CASSFLVGQAYEQYF. The CDR3 nucleotides read TGTGCCAGCAGTTTCCTTGTCGGACAAGCATACGAGCAGTACTTC.

CDR3 residues: CASSPAGGGTQETQYF. The CDR3 DNA is TGTGCCAGCAGCCCCGCGGGAGGGGGTACTCAAGAGACCCAGTACTTC. The chain combines TRBV4-2 with TRBJ2-5, with 9 bases lining up with TRBD2. CDR1 is LGHNA and CDR2 is YNFKEQ in the germline V gene. J lost 2 bases, V lost 4 bases, and 8 bases had no gene match. This CDR3 is 16 amino acids long.

The chain combines TRBV5-4 with TRBJ2-6; no definite D call. This CDR3 contains 14 residues. Germline CDR1 is SGHNT and CDR2 is YYREEE (reference sequence). Trimming pared 4 bases from V and 2 bases from J, leaving 7 bases between. The CDR3 DNA reads TGTGCCAGCAGCCGCAGTACTGGGGCCAACGTCCTGACTTTC. Protein: CASSRSTGANVLTF.

The chain uses TRBV4-2 and TRBJ2-7; TRBD2 agrees at 8 bases. The germline CDR1 and CDR2 sequences are LGHNA and YNFKEQ. The CDR3 totals 15 residues. V was clipped by 4 bases and J by 0 bases; unmatched bases: 5. The CDR3 coding sequence is TGTGCCAGCAGCCGAAGCGGGGGTAGCTCCTACGAGCAGTACTTC. Protein product: CASSRSGGSSYEQYF.

Only one count was recorded for this clone. The chain joins TRBV30 to TRBJ2-2; possible D gene TRBD1, 5 bases. CDR1 and CDR2 (germline): GTSNPN, SVGIG (reference sequence). The length of the CDR3 is 15 residues. V was clipped by 3 bases and J by 4 bases, with 15 bases between them. The CDR3: CAWRGQPRFTGELFF. Here the CDR3 DNA reads TGTGCCTGGAGGGGGCAGCCGCGCTTCACCGGGGAGCTGTTTTTT.

This chain links TRBV19 with TRBJ1-2; D is ambiguous. Germline CDR1 is LNHDA and CDR2 is SQIVND (reference sequence). The CDR3 is made up of 16 amino acids. Trimming took off 6 bases at V and 4 bases at J, with 21 bases between the two ends. The CDR3 loop reads CASSSRQVTAGYGYTF. The CDR3 nucleotides read TGTGCCAGTAGCTCCCGACAAGTCACGGCGGGCTATGGCTACACCTTC.

CDR3 region: CASRPGTANTGELFF. The CDR3 DNA is TGTGCCAGCAGGCCCGGGACAGCAAACACCGGGGAGCTGTTTTTT. The gene calls are TRBV6-1 and TRBJ2-2; 7 bases are a match to TRBD1. The CDR3 covers 15 residues. V lost 6 bases, J lost 2 bases, and 6 bases stayed unmatched. CDR1 is MNHNS and CDR2 is SASEGT in the germline V gene.

J is TRBJ1-1 and V is TRBV7-2, with 10 bases matching TRBD1. The CDR3 length is 13 residues. V trimming: 6 bases; J trimming: 11 bases; junction bases outside the gene matches: 9. Looked up from germline, CDR1 is SGHTA and CDR2 is FQGNSA. The CDR3 nucleotides are TGTGCCAGCAGAAGACAGGGGGCCTTCGATGCTTTCTTT. Encoded protein: CASRRQGAFDAFF.

The V call is TRBV6-1, the J call TRBJ2-7; perhaps TRBD1 as D (6 bases). The CDR3 has 14 residues. In germline, CDR1 is MNHNS, CDR2 SASEGT. V shed 6 bases and J shed 0 bases, with 12 bases lying between them. As DNA, the CDR3 is TGTGCCAGCAGCACCGGACAGAACTCCTACGAGCAGTACTTC. It encodes CASSTGQNSYEQYF.

The chain combines TRBV30 with TRBJ1-1; maybe TRBD1 (6 bases). Germline V gene sequence: CDR1 GTSNPN, CDR2 SVGIG (reference sequence). With 1 base removed from V and 10 bases from J, the gap between germline ends came to 13 bases. This CDR3 contains 12 residues. The chain's CDR3 is CAWSGSGGRAFF. The CDR3 bases are TGTGCCTGGAGTGGGTCGGGGGGGCGAGCTTTCTTT.

Here the CDR3 reads CASSELGTGEETQYF. CDR3 bases: TGTGCCAGCAGCGAACTTGGGACAGGTGAAGAGACCCAGTACTTC. This sequence joins TRBV9 and TRBJ2-5, with 8 bases matching TRBD1. CDR1 SGDLS and CDR2 YYNGEE come from the germline V gene. V shed 3 bases and J 3 bases; nucleotides not matched to a gene: 7. This CDR3 contains 15 residues.

The chain has TRBV6-6 and TRBJ2-3, with no clear D. The CDR3 is made up of 15 amino acids. Deletions cut 6 bases from V and 2 bases from J, with 15 bases between. Germline CDR1 and CDR2: MNHNY and SVGAGI (reference sequence). As DNA, the CDR3 is TGTGCCAGCAGCCCTTCCCCACTTAACACAGATACGCAGTATTTT. It encodes CASSPSPLNTDTQYF.

The gene calls are TRBV25-1 and TRBJ2-3; the match to TRBD2 covers 12 bases. The V gene end was trimmed by 6 bases and the J gene end by 3 bases; junction bases not matched to a gene: 7. The CDR3 is 16 amino acids. The germline CDR1 and CDR2 sequences are MGHDK and SYGVNS. This CDR3 reads CASRPGLAGFTDTQYF. CDR3 in DNA: TGTGCCAGCAGGCCCGGACTAGCGGGGTTTACAGATACGCAGTATTTT.

This clone was recorded only once. The chain employs TRBV16 and TRBJ1-6; D is unresolved. The germline V gene encodes CDR1 KGHSY and CDR2 FQNENV. This CDR3 is built from 15 residues. The V end was cut by 4 bases, the J end by 5 bases, with 12 bases between. The CDR3 DNA reads as TGTGCCAGCAGCCTAACAGATGGCCATAATTCACCCCTCCACTTT. It encodes CASSLTDGHNSPLHF.

The chain joins TRBV10-3 to TRBJ2-2; tentatively, D is TRBD2 (6 bases). V shed 5 bases and J shed 5 bases, with 12 bases lying between them. The CDR3 runs 14 residues. Germline V CDR1 and CDR2: ENHRY, SYGVKD. The CDR3 DNA reads as TGTGCCATCAGTCCGGGACTGAAAACCGGGGAGCTGTTTTTT. Encoded protein: CAISPGLKTGELFF.

The V call is TRBV4-3, the J call TRBJ1-3, with 7 bases identical to TRBD1. CDR1 and CDR2 from the germline V gene are LGHNA and YSLEER. The CDR3 has 17 residues. Trimming took 2 bases from V and 4 from J; bases not matched to a gene: 11. CDR3 DNA: TGCGCCAGCAGCCAACTAACAGGGGTCTCCCTCGGAAACACCATATATTTT. This gives the protein CASSQLTGVSLGNTIYF.

This rearrangement joins TRBV7-6 to TRBJ2-3; D uncertain. The length of the CDR3 is 13 residues. Germline lookup yields CDR1 SGHVS and CDR2 FNYEAQ. V was shortened by 2 bases and J by 5 bases, with 8 bases between the two germline ends. This chain's CDR3 is CASSLNKLDTQYF. In nucleotides, the CDR3 is TGTGCCAGCAGCTTAAACAAATTAGATACGCAGTATTTT.

The rearrangement uses TRBV7-3 and TRBJ2-1; D remains ambiguous. CDR3 length: 11 residues. Trimming pared 5 bases from V and 7 bases from J, leaving 6 bases between. The V gene's germline CDR1 is SGHTA and CDR2 FQGTGA. The CDR3 sequence is CASSNTNEQFF. In DNA, the CDR3 is TGTGCCAGCAGCAACACGAATGAGCAGTTCTTC.

For the CDR3, the DNA is TGTGCCAGCAGTTACAGGGGGCGAGGGGGGATGAACACTGAAGCTTTCTTT. It translates to CASSYRGRGGMNTEAFF. The chain links TRBV27 to TRBJ1-1; 9 nucleotides align to TRBD1. V trimming: 4 bases; J trimming: 0 bases; junction bases outside the gene matches: 9. There are 17 residues in the CDR3. Germline CDR1 reads MNHEY; CDR2 reads SMNVEV (reference sequence).